The source of this TCR beta chain is a study of cytomegalovirus exposure and HLA in healthy donors. Researchers ran the PCR with 60 Vbeta and 13 Jbeta primers. Profiled with immunoSEQ multiplex PCR; TCRdb holds only in-frame clones, not every one. In the table there are 150,000 to 170,000 clones, roughly 77% of which are singletons. Per germline, CDR1 SSHAT and CDR2 FNYEAQ (reference sequence). This CDR3 is 14 amino acids long. Concerning this clone: A junction end diverges from the germline sequence, so it may reflect a read error.

The rearrangement uses TRBV7-7 and TRBJ2-2; 7 nucleotides line up with TRBD2. The sample was PBMCs. The sequence came from a man aged 25-45 years in good health and CMV-seropositive. The CDR3 here is CASSLGGDTGELFF. CDR3 sequence (DNA): TGTGCTAGCAGCTTGGGGGGGGACACCGGGGAGCTGTTTTTT.